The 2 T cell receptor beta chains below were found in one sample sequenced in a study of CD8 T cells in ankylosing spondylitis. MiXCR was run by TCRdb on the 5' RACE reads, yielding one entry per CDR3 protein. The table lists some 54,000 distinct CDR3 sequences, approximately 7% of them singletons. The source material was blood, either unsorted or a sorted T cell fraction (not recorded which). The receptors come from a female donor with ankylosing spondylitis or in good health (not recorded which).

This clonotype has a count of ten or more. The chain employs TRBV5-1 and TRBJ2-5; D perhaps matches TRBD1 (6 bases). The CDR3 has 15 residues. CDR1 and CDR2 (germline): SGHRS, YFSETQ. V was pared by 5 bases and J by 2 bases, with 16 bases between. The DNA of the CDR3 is TGCGCCAGCAGTTACCCTTTGACAGGACAAGAGACCCAGTACTTC. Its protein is CASSYPLTGQETQYF.

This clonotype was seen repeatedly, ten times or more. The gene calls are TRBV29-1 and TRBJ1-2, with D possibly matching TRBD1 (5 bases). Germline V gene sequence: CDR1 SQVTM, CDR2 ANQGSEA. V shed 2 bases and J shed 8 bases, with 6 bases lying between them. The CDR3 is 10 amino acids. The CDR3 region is CSVEQGGYTF. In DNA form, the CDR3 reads TGCAGCGTTGAACAGGGAGGCTACACCTTC.